This T cell receptor (beta chain) comes out of a study of blood T cells in healthy people across ages. Notes on this clonotype: Its antigen is unidentified.

The CDR3 is made up of 15 amino acids. V gave up 1 base and J gave up 4 bases, with 12 bases separating them. The authors drew ten milliliters of peripheral blood from each donor. Findings and caveats of the study: Estimated diversity across one million T cells was deemed an underestimate.

A J-beta primer mix and a sample-barcoded 5' primer were used in a second PCR of roughly 6 to 11 cycles. Every single cDNA molecule received a tag from a template-switch adaptor with 12 random nucleotides. A single record per CDR3 protein comes from TCRdb applying MiXCR to the 5' RACE reads. The sample includes 700,000 or so distinct CDR3 sequences, 22% seen only once; the top ten take 22%. Source material: blood. The receptor was isolated from an older man in good health. The rearrangement links TRBV12-3 or TRBV12-4 to TRBJ2-3, with unresolved D. The CDR3 coding sequence is TGTGCCAGCAGTTTAGACGGAGTCAGAGCAGATACGCAGTATTTT. It specifies CASSLDGVRADTQYF.